This T cell receptor beta chain originates from a study of OX40 agonist ivuxolimab in advanced cancers. The overall study: Six ivuxolimab dose levels, 0.01 to 10 mg/kg, were given intravenously every 2 weeks. Points from the study as a whole: The authors did not determine the antigen specificity of the expanded peripheral T cells. Averaging showed that CD8+ T cells had more expanded clones than CD4+ did.

The method was immunoSEQ multiplex PCR; TCRdb's version includes in-frame clones alone and lacks a portion of them. The sample lists 70,000 or so clones, 70% to 90% occurring once. Blood specimens came from baseline, cycle 4 day 1, and cycle 7 day 1. With regard to this clone: Its specificity is not known.

With V trimmed by 3 bases and J by 4 bases, 9 bases remained unmatched. The CDR3 is 15 residues long. Germline V gives CDR1 LGHNA, CDR2 YSLEER. The chain uses TRBV4-3 and TRBJ2-7, with 7 bases identical to TRBD2. The input for sequencing was CD4+ or CD8+ T cells sorted from blood, taken in a trial of the OX40 agonist ivuxolimab. This sequence was found in an adult with an advanced solid tumor such as melanoma, head and neck, liver or kidney cancer. The CDR3 nucleotides read TGCGCCAGCAGCCAGACCTGGCGGGAGCGTTACGAGCAGTACTTC. Protein: CASSQTWRERYEQYF.